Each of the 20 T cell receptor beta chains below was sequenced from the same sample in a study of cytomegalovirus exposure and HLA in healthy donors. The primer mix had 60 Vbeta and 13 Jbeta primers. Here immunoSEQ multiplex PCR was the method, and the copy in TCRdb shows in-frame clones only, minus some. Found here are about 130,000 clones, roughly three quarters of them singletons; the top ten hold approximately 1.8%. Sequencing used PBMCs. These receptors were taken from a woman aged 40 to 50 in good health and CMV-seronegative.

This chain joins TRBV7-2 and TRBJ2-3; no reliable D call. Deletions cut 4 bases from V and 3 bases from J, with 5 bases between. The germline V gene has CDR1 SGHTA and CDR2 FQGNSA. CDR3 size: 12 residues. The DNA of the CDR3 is TGTGCCAGCAGCTCCTCTACAGATACGCAGTATTTT. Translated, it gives CASSSSTDTQYF.

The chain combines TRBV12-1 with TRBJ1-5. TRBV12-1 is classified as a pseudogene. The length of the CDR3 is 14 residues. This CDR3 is CASSFMSPNQPQHF. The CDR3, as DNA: TGTGCCAGCAGCTTTATGAGCCCGAATCAGCCCCAGCATTTT.

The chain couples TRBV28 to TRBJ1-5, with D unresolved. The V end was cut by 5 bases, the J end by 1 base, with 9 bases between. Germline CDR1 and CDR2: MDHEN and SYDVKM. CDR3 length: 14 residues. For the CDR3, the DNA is TGTGCCAGCAGTAAATCGGGGAGCAATCAGCCCCAGCATTTT. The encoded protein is CASSKSGSNQPQHF.

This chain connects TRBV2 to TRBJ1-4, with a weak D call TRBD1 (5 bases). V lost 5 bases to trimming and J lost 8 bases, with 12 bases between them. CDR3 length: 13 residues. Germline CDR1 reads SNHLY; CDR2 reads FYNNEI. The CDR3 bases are TGTGCCAGCAGTTACGACAGATGGGAAAAACTGTTTTTT. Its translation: CASSYDRWEKLFF.

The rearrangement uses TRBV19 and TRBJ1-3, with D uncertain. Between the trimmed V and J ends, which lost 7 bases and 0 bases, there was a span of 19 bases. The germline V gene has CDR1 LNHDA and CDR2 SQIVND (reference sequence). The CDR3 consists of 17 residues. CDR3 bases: TGTGCCAGTACTCCCAGGCCCCGAATCCTCTCTGGAAACACCATATATTTT. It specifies CASTPRPRILSGNTIYF.

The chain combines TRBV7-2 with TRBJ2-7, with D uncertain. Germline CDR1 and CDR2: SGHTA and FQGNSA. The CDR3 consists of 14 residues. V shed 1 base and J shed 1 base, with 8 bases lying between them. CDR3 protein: CASSLGTGSYEQYF. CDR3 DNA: TGTGCCAGCAGCTTAGGTACCGGGTCCTACGAGCAGTACTTC.

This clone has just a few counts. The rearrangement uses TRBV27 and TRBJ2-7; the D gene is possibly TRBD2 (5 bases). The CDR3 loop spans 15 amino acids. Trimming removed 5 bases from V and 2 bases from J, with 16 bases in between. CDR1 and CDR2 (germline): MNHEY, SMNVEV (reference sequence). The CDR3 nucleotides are TGTGCCAGCAGTCCCAAGCGAGGGCCCGCCTACGAGCAGTACTTC. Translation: CASSPKRGPAYEQYF.

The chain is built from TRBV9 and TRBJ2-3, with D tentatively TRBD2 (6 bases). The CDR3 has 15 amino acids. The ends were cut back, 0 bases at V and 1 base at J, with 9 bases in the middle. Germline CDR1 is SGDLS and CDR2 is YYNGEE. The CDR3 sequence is CASSVAGGGTDTQYF. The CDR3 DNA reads TGTGCCAGCAGCGTAGCCGGGGGTGGCACAGATACGCAGTATTTT.

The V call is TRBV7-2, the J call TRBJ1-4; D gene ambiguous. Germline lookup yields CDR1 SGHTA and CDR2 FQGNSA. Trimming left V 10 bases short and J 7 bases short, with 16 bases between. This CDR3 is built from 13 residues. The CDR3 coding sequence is TGTGCCACCGCGGTCGGAGGGAGTGAAAAACTGTTTTTT. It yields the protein CATAVGGSEKLFF.

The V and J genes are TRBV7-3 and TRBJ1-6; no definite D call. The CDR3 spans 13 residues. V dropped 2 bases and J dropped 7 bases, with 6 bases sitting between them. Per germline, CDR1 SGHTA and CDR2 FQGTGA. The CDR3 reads CASSLGPNSPLHF. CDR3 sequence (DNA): TGTGCCAGCAGCTTAGGCCCCAATTCACCCCTCCACTTT.

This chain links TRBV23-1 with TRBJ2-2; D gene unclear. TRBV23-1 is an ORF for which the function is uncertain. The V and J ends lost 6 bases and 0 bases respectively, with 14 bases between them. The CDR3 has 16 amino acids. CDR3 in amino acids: CASRAPQITNTGELFF. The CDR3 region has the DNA TGCGCCAGCAGGGCACCGCAGATTACGAACACCGGGGAGCTGTTTTTT.

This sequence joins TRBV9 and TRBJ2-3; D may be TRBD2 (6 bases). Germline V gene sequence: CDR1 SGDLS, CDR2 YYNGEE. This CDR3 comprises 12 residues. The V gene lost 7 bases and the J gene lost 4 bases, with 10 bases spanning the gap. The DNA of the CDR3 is TGTGCCAGCGGGCCGGGAGCAGATACGCAGTATTTT. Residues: CASGPGADTQYF.

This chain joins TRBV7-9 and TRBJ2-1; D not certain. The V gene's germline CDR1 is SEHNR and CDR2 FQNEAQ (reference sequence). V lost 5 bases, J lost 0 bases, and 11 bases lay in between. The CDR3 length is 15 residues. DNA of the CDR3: TGTGCCAGCAGCCCCCCCGGTAGCTCCTACAATGAGCAGTTCTTC. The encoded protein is CASSPPGSSYNEQFF.

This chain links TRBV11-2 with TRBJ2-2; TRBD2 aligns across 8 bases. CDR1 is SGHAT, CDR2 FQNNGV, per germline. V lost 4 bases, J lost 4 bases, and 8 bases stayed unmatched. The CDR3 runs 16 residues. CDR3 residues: CASSYPSGRVTGELFF. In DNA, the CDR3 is TGTGCCAGCAGCTACCCGAGCGGGAGAGTCACCGGGGAGCTGTTTTTT.

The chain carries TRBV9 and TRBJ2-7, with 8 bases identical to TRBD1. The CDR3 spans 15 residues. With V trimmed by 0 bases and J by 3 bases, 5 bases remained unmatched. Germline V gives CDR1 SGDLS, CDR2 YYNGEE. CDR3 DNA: TGTGCCAGCAGCGTAGCTGACAGGGGACTCTACGAGCAGTACTTC. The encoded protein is CASSVADRGLYEQYF.

Written as DNA, the CDR3 is TGTGCCAGCAGTCGTTCGGGGGGACAGGGAGGGGGGTACAATGAGCAGTTCTTC. It codes for CASSRSGGQGGGYNEQFF. The chain has TRBV27 and TRBJ2-1; the match to TRBD1 covers 9 bases. The CDR3 contains 18 residues. Germline V gene data show CDR1 as MNHEY and CDR2 as SMNVEV (reference sequence). Trimming removed 5 bases from V and 4 bases from J; junction bases left unmatched: 15.

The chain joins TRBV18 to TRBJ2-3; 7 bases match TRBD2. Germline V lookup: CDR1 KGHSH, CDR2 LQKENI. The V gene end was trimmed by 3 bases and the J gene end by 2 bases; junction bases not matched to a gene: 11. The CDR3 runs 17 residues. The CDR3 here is CASSPGRGKTTTDTQYF. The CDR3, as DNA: TGTGCCAGCTCACCGGGGAGGGGTAAAACCACCACAGATACGCAGTATTTT.

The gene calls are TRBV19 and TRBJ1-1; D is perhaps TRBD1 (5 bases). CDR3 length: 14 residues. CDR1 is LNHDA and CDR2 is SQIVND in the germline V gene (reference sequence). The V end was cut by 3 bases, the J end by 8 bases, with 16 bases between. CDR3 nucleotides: TGTGCCAGTAGTATTTCAGGGTTGATCTCCGAAGCTTTCTTT. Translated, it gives CASSISGLISEAFF.

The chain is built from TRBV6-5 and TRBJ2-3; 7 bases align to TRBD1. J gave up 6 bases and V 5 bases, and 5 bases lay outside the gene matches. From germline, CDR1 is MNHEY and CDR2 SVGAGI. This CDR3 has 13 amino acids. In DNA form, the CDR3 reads TGTGCCAGCAGTAGAGGGACAGACGATACGCAGTATTTT. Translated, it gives CASSRGTDDTQYF.

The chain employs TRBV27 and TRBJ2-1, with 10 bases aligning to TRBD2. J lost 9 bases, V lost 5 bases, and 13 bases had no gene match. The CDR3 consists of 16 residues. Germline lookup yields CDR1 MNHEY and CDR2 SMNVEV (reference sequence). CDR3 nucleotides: TGTGCCAGCAGTCCCTCACTAGCGGGAACGGTTGGTGAGCAGTTCTTC. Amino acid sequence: CASSPSLAGTVGEQFF.